Listed here are 10 T cell receptor beta chains from one sample, sequenced in a study of T cells in Graves' hyperthyroidism and ophthalmopathy. TCR beta CDR3 sequences were amplified from RNA transcripts. Initially, a first-round RT-PCR of the TCR CDR3 employed the HTBI primer set. TCRdb re-called the multiplex PCR reads with MiXCR, one entry per CDR3 protein. In the table there are fewer than 850,000 distinct CDR3 sequences, 17% of which are singletons. Sequencing was done on a sample of blood. The receptors were sampled from a man in his forties or fifties with Graves' hyperthyroidism.

This chain uses TRBV12-3 or TRBV12-4 with TRBJ1-3; D not resolved. The CDR3 has 17 residues. Deletions cut 7 bases from V and 0 bases from J, with 19 bases between. The CDR3 region has the DNA TGTGCCAGCACCCCTTTTAGGTCTGGCAGCTCTGGAAACACCATATATTTT. It encodes CASTPFRSGSSGNTIYF.

This clonotype appeared many times. V gene TRBV7-6 combines with J gene TRBJ2-2; a weak D match, TRBD1 (6 bases). Trimming cost V 1 base and J 7 bases, with 13 bases left between them. CDR3 size: 15 residues. In germline, CDR1 is SGHVS, CDR2 FNYEAQ. CDR3 residues: CASSLDQGRGGELFF. CDR3 sequence (DNA): TGTGCCAGCAGCTTAGACCAGGGGCGCGGCGGGGAGCTGTTTTTT. The variable domain in full, with the rest retrieved from reference TRBV7-6 and TRBJ2-2, is GAGVSQSPRYKVTKRGQDVALRCDPISGHVSLYWYRQALGQGPEFLTYFNYEAQQDKSGLPNDRFSAERPEGSISTLTIQRTEQRDSAMYRCASSLDQGRGGELFFGEGSRLTVL.

This clonotype appeared a few times. V gene TRBV20-1 combines with J gene TRBJ2-3; D unclear. Germline V gene data show CDR1 as DFQATT and CDR2 as SNEGSKA (reference sequence). The CDR3 is 14 residues long. V was pared by 0 bases and J by 3 bases, with 10 bases between. The CDR3 loop is CSARDPVRTDTQYF. CDR3 nucleotide sequence: TGCAGTGCTAGAGACCCTGTGCGTACAGATACGCAGTATTTT.

This clonotype showed up just a few times. The V call is TRBV12-3 or TRBV12-4, the J call TRBJ2-7, with TRBD1 matching 7 bases. This CDR3 is built from 14 residues. V trimming: 5 bases; J trimming: 3 bases; junction bases outside the gene matches: 7. CDR3 sequence: CASSLSGTVYEQYF. The CDR3 DNA follows: TGTGCCAGCAGTCTCTCCGGGACAGTCTACGAGCAGTACTTC.

The V and J genes are TRBV5-1 and TRBJ1-5; a possible D gene is TRBD1 (6 bases). The V and J ends lost 1 base and 5 bases respectively, with 10 bases between them. Germline loops: CDR1 SGHRS, CDR2 YFSETQ. This CDR3 is 14 amino acids long. CDR3 in amino acids: CASSLRGGDQPQHF. The DNA of the CDR3 is TGCGCCAGCAGCTTGAGGGGGGGAGATCAGCCCCAGCATTTT.

This clonotype was observed a few times. The rearrangement uses TRBV6-1 and TRBJ1-5; a weak D match, TRBD1 (5 bases). The CDR3 is 15 residues long. Trimming cost V 5 bases and J 5 bases, with 16 bases left between them. Looked up from germline, CDR1 is MNHNS and CDR2 is SASEGT. CDR3 DNA sequence: TGTGCCAGCAGTTCGGGGGAGTTGGTATATCAGCCCCAGCATTTT. It is translated as CASSSGELVYQPQHF.

The chain has TRBV19 and TRBJ1-5, with 9 positions matching TRBD1. CDR3 length equals 15 residues. Trimming cost V 4 bases and J 6 bases; bases outside gene matches: 7. Germline CDR1 and CDR2: LNHDA and SQIVND (reference sequence). The CDR3 DNA follows: TGTGCCAGTAGTACTTGGACAGGGGAAACTCAGCCCCAGCATTTT. Translated, it gives CASSTWTGETQPQHF.

Worth noting for this clonotype: This could be a read error, since a much larger clone is one nucleotide away. The V and J genes are TRBV3-1 and TRBJ1-1; a possible D gene is TRBD1 (5 bases). In germline, CDR1 is LGHDT, CDR2 YNNKEL (reference sequence). The CDR3 has 11 residues. This CDR3 is CARSHGGEAFF. CDR3 DNA sequence: TGTGCCCGCAGCCATGGGGGTGAAGCTTTCTTT. The full variable domain, rest sourced from reference TRBV3-1 and TRBJ1-1, is DTAVSQTPKYLVTQMGNDKSIKCEQNLGHDTMYWYKQDSKKFLKIMFSYNNKELIINETVPNRFSPKSPDKAHLNLHINSLELGDSAVYFCARSHGGEAFFGQGTRLTVV.

Only a few counts were recorded for this clonotype. The chain combines TRBV9 with TRBJ2-3; 9 bases align to TRBD2. The CDR3 covers 15 residues. CDR1 is SGDLS and CDR2 is YYNGEE in the germline V gene. With V trimmed by 0 bases and J by 3 bases, 2 bases remained unmatched. The CDR3 sequence is CASSVASGGTDTQYF. The CDR3 DNA is TGTGCCAGCAGCGTAGCGAGCGGGGGGACAGATACGCAGTATTTT. The full variable domain, in which reference TRBV9 and TRBJ2-3 provide the parts outside the CDR3, is DSGVTQTPKHLITATGQRVTLRCSPRSGDLSVYWYQQSLDQGLQFLIQYYNGEERAKGNILERFSAQQFPDLHSELNLSSLELGDSALYFCASSVASGGTDTQYFGPGTRLTVL.

This clonotype was counted only a few times. The chain employs TRBV6-5 and TRBJ2-7; D not resolved. CDR3 length equals 14 residues. Germline V lookup: CDR1 MNHEY, CDR2 SVGAGI. Trimming took off 3 bases at V and 2 bases at J, with 11 bases between the two ends. The CDR3: CASSYGLGPYEQYF. The CDR3 nucleotides are TGTGCCAGCAGTTATGGGTTAGGGCCCTACGAGCAGTACTTC.